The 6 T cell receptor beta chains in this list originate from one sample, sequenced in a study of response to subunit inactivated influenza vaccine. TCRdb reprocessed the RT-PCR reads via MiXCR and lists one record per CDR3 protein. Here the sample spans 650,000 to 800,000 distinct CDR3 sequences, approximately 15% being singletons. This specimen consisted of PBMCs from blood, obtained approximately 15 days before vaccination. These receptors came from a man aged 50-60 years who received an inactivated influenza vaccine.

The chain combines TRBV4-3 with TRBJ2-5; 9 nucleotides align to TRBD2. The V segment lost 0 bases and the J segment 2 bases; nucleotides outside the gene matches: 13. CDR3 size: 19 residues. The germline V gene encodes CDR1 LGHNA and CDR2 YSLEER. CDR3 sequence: CASSQELGGTSLIQETQYF. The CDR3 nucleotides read TGCGCCAGCAGCCAAGAACTCGGGGGGACTAGCCTTATTCAAGAGACCCAGTACTTC.

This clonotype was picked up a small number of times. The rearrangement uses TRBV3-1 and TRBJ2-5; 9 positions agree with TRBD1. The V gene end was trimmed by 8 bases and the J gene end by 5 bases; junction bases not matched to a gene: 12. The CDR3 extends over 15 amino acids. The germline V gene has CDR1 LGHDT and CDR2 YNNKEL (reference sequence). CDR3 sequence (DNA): TGTGCCAGCTCCTTGGGGACAGGGAGTGGGGAGACCCAGTACTTC. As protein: CASSLGTGSGETQYF.

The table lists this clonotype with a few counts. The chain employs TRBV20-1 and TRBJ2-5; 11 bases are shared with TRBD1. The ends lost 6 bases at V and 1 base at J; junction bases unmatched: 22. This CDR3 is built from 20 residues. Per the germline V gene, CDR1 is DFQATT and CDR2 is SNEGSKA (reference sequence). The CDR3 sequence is CSARSFGQGAIRAFQETQYF. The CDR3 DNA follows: TGCAGTGCAAGAAGCTTCGGACAGGGGGCGATAAGGGCCTTCCAAGAGACCCAGTACTTC.

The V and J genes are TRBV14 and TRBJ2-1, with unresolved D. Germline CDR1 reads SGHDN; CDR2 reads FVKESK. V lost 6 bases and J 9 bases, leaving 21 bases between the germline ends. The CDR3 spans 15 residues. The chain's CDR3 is CASSPLGLGYSEQFF. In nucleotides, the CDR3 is TGTGCCAGCAGTCCCCTCGGGCTAGGGTATAGTGAGCAGTTCTTC.

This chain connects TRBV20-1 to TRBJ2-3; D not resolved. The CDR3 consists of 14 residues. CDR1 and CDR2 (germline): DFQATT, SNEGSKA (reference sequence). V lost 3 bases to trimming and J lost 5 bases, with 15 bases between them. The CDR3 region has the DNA TGCAGTGCTAGTGTTAGCCTTTTGCGAGATACGCAGTATTTT. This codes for CSASVSLLRDTQYF.

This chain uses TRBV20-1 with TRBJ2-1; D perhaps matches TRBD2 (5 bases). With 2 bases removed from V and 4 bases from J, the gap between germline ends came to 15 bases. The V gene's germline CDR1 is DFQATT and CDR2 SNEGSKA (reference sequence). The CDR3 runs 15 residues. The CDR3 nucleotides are TGCAGTGCTAGAACCTTAGCGACTATTTACAATGAGCAGTTCTTC. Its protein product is CSARTLATIYNEQFF.